Below are 5 T cell receptor beta chains sequenced from a single sample in a study of blood T cell repertoires in COVID-19. The data were produced by immunoSEQ multiplex PCR, yet TCRdb's version contains in-frame clones alone and is incomplete. The table records approximately 100,000 clones, less than 80% of them present only once. The source material was peripheral blood. These receptor sequences come from a man in his 70s with active or convalescent COVID-19.

This clone was recorded only once. This chain connects TRBV7-2 to TRBJ2-5; TRBD2 matches at 7 bases. The V gene's germline CDR1 is SGHTA and CDR2 FQGNSA. CDR3 size: 15 residues. The V and J ends lost 6 bases and 4 bases, in that order; junction bases with no gene match: 11. CDR3 bases: TGTGCCAGCAGGGCAGCGGGACTCGGGCGAGAGACCCAGTACTTC. This encodes CASRAAGLGRETQYF.

There are many counts of this clone. This sequence joins TRBV2 and TRBJ1-5; TRBD1 might be the D (6 bases). This CDR3 has 17 amino acids. CDR1 and CDR2 from the germline V gene are SNHLY and FYNNEI. V lost 0 bases to trimming and J lost 3 bases, with 15 bases between them. CDR3 sequence (DNA): TGTGCCAGCAGTGAAGCGCGAGGCAGGGGCAACAATCAGCCCCAGCATTTT. Its translation is CASSEARGRGNNQPQHF.

The chain couples TRBV28 to TRBJ2-7, with D maybe TRBD1 (6 bases). CDR3 length equals 14 residues. Trimming took 2 bases from V and 0 from J, leaving 8 bases between them. Germline CDR1 is MDHEN and CDR2 is SYDVKM. The CDR3 sequence: CASSLGGLSYEQYF. CDR3 DNA: TGTGCCAGCAGTTTAGGGGGCCTCTCCTACGAGCAGTACTTC. Looking up the rest from reference TRBV28 and TRBJ2-7 gives the full variable domain: DVKVTQSSRYLVKRTGEKVFLECVQDMDHENMFWYRQDPGLGLRLIYFSYDVKMKEKGDIPEGYSVSREKKERFSLILESASTNQTSMYLCASSLGGLSYEQYFGPGTRLTVT.

J is TRBJ2-3 and V is TRBV4-2; 8 bases map to TRBD2. V lost 1 base, J lost 4 bases, and 7 bases stayed unmatched. There are 16 residues in the CDR3. Germline lookup yields CDR1 LGHNA and CDR2 YNFKEQ. CDR3 DNA: TGTGCCAGCAGCCAAGTGACCGGGGGGGGAGCAGATACGCAGTATTTT. Residues: CASSQVTGGGADTQYF.

The genes are TRBV18 and TRBJ2-5; 12 bases line up with TRBD2. The CDR3 contains 15 residues. V was pared by 6 bases and J by 5 bases, with 7 bases of the junction left unmatched. CDR1 KGHSH and CDR2 LQKENI come from the germline V gene. This CDR3 is CASSTTSGSLETQYF. CDR3 DNA: TGTGCCAGCTCGACGACTAGCGGGAGTTTGGAGACCCAGTACTTC.